This entry lists 11 T cell receptor beta chains sequenced from one sample in a study of cytomegalovirus exposure and HLA in healthy donors. In the PCR, 60 Vbeta and 13 Jbeta primers were used. Method: immunoSEQ multiplex PCR; TCRdb's copy keeps in-frame clones and lacks some. The sample lists nearly 110,000 clones; roughly 82% were seen once. The sample comprised PBMCs. These receptors were collected from a male donor in good health and CMV-seropositive.

The chain links TRBV19 to TRBJ2-7; possible D gene TRBD2, 6 bases. CDR1 LNHDA and CDR2 SQIVND come from the germline V gene (reference sequence). The CDR3 totals 12 residues. Deletions cut 3 bases from V and 7 bases from J, with 10 bases between. The CDR3 DNA is TGTGCCAGTAGTATCCCAGGAGGGGAGCAGTACTTC. It specifies CASSIPGGEQYF.

The V and J genes are TRBV18 and TRBJ2-7; D remains ambiguous. Per the germline V gene, CDR1 is KGHSH and CDR2 is LQKENI. Trimming pared 2 bases from V and 2 bases from J, leaving 7 bases between. The CDR3 has 13 residues. This CDR3 is CASSPNTAYEQYF. In DNA form, the CDR3 reads TGTGCCAGCTCACCAAACACAGCCTACGAGCAGTACTTC.

This chain uses TRBV19 with TRBJ2-2; 10 bases agree with TRBD2. Germline V gene sequence: CDR1 LNHDA, CDR2 SQIVND (reference sequence). This CDR3 is built from 15 residues. V gave up 9 bases and J gave up 5 bases; unmatched junction bases: 9. The CDR3 DNA sequence: TGTGCCAGCCAGCGGGGGGGCTGGGGGACCGGGGAGCTGTTTTTT. Translated, it gives CASQRGGWGTGELFF.

The chain has TRBV28 and TRBJ1-1, with 10 bases identical to TRBD1. The CDR3 covers 14 residues. Trimming cost V 6 bases and J 5 bases; bases outside gene matches: 6. The germline CDR1 and CDR2 sequences are MDHEN and SYDVKM. CDR3 bases: TGTGCCAGCAGCGACAGGGGGCGCAGAACTGAAGCTTTCTTT. Residues: CASSDRGRRTEAFF.

CDR3 sequence: CASNGAKNIQYF. The CDR3 DNA reads as TGTGCCAGTAACGGGGCCAAAAACATTCAGTACTTC. V and J are TRBV11-2 and TRBJ2-4; D is unresolved. V lost 9 bases to trimming and J lost 1 base, with 7 bases between them. In germline, CDR1 is SGHAT, CDR2 FQNNGV. The CDR3 extends over 12 amino acids.

V and J are TRBV7-9 and TRBJ2-7; 8 bases fit TRBD1. The germline V gene has CDR1 SEHNR and CDR2 FQNEAQ (reference sequence). J lost 8 bases, V lost 3 bases, and 15 bases had no gene match. This CDR3 is 16 amino acids long. CDR3 DNA: TGTGCCAGCAGCTTGGGGGACAACCCCGCAGGGGGCAAGCAGTACTTC. It encodes CASSLGDNPAGGKQYF.

The chain couples TRBV18 to TRBJ2-7; 8 nucleotides match TRBD1. Per germline, CDR1 KGHSH and CDR2 LQKENI. This CDR3 contains 15 residues. J was trimmed by 2 bases and V by 3 bases; bases with no gene match: 6. CDR3 protein: CASSPTLDRAYEQYF. CDR3 bases: TGTGCCAGCTCACCGACATTGGACAGGGCCTACGAGCAGTACTTC. The full variable domain, with the rest looked up from reference TRBV18 and TRBJ2-7, is NAGVMQNPRHLVRRRGQEARLRCSPMKGHSHVYWYRQLPEEGLKFMVYLQKENIIDESGMPKERFSAEFPKEGPSILRIQQVVRGDSAAYFCASSPTLDRAYEQYFGPGTRLTVT.

The chain has TRBV6-5 and TRBJ1-5, with D tentatively TRBD1 (6 bases). The CDR3 consists of 16 residues. Between the trimmed V and J ends, which lost 0 bases and 2 bases, there was a span of 11 bases. Germline CDR1 and CDR2: MNHEY and SVGAGI. In DNA form, the CDR3 reads TGTGCCAGCAGTTACTCGATAGCAGGGGGCAATCAGCCCCAGCATTTT. It codes for CASSYSIAGGNQPQHF.

The rearrangement uses TRBV19 and TRBJ1-1; D perhaps matches TRBD1 (6 bases). CDR1 is LNHDA and CDR2 is SQIVND in the germline V gene (reference sequence). V shed 3 bases and J shed 5 bases, with 13 bases lying between them. The CDR3 is 14 residues long. CDR3: CASSMGGPGTEAFF. The CDR3 DNA reads as TGTGCCAGTAGTATGGGGGGGCCGGGGACTGAAGCTTTCTTT. The complete variable domain, with remaining parts taken from reference TRBV19 and TRBJ1-1, reads DGGITQSPKYLFRKEGQNVTLSCEQNLNHDAMYWYRQDPGQGLRLIYYSQIVNDFQKGDIAEGYSVSREKKESFPLTVTSAQKNPTAFYLCASSMGGPGTEAFFGQGTRLTVV.

This clone was detected only once. The genes are TRBV28 and TRBJ1-2; 9 nucleotides line up with TRBD1. Germline-derived CDR1 and CDR2 are MDHEN and SYDVKM. V lost 4 bases, J lost 5 bases, and 5 bases stayed unmatched. The CDR3 consists of 14 residues. CDR3 DNA: TGTGCCAGCAGTTCCGACAGGGGGGAGTATGGCTACACCTTC. This translates into CASSSDRGEYGYTF.

The sample holds a few counts of this clone. The chain links TRBV7-3 to TRBJ2-2, with D hard to call. Looked up from germline, CDR1 is SGHTA and CDR2 is FQGTGA. The CDR3 has 15 residues. Between the trimmed V and J ends, which lost 1 base and 3 bases, there was a span of 9 bases. CDR3 in amino acids: CASSLSTGDTGELFF. The CDR3 DNA reads as TGTGCCAGCAGCTTAAGTACCGGAGACACCGGGGAGCTGTTTTTT.